This entry features one T cell receptor (beta chain) sequence. At one boundary the junction diverges from the germline segment, which might be a read error. Unique molecular identifiers were incorporated into the prepared TCRbeta library. One entry per CDR3 protein, called by TCRdb with MiXCR from the PCR reads. Seen here are approximately 83,000 distinct CDR3 sequences, more than 9% observed once, and the top ten hold 11% to 15%. The sample is drawn from a study of T-cell reconstitution after alpha-beta-depleted transplantation in children. The material sequenced was PBMCs from the stem cell graft donor, taken from the stem cell graft. The receptor's source is a human donor who donated a stem cell graft to a child with inherited bone marrow failure.

The CDR3, as DNA: TGCAGTGCTAGAGGGCTCCCGAGCTCCTATAATTCAGCCCTCCACTTT. Its protein product is CSARGLPSSYNSALHF. V is TRBV20-1 and J is TRBJ1-6; D is ambiguous. The CDR3 consists of 16 residues. Germline assignment: CDR1 DFQATT and CDR2 SNEGSKA (reference sequence).